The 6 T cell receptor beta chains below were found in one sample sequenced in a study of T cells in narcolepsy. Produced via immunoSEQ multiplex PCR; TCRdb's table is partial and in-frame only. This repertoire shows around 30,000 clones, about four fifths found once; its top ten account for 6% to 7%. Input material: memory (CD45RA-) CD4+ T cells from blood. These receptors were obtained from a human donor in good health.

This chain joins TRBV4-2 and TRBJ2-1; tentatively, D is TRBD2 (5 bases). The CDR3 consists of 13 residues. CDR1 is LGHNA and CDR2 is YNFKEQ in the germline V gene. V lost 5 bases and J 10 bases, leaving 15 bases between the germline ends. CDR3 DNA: TGTGCCAGCAGCTTAGGGAGACAAAACGAGCAGTTCTTC. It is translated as CASSLGRQNEQFF.

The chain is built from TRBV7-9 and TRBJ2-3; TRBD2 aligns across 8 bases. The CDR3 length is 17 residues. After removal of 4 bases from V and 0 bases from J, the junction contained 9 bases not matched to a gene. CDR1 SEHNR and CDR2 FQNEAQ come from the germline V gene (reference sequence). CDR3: CASSSGGSSGSTDTQYF. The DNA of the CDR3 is TGTGCCAGCAGCTCCGGGGGGTCTAGCGGGAGCACAGATACGCAGTATTTT.

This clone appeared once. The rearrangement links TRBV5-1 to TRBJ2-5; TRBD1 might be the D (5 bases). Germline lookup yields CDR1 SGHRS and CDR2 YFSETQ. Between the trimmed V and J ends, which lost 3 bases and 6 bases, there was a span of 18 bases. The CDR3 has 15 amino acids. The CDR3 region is CASSSTDPRIQTQYF. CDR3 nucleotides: TGCGCCAGCAGCTCGACAGATCCGAGAATACAGACCCAGTACTTC.

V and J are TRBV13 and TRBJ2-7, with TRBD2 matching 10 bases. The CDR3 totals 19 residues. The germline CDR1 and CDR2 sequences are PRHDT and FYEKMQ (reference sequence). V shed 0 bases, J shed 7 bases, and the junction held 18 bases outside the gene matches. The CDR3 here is CASSLGPWRTAGGPGEQYF. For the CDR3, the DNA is TGTGCCAGCAGCTTAGGGCCCTGGAGGACAGCGGGGGGGCCGGGGGAGCAGTACTTC.

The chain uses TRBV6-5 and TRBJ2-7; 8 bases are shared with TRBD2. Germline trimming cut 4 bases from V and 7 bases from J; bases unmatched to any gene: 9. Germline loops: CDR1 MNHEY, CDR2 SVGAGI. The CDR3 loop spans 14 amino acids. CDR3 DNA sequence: TGTGCCAGCAGTTCCACCGGGGGGGACCGGGAGCAGTACTTC. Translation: CASSSTGGDREQYF.

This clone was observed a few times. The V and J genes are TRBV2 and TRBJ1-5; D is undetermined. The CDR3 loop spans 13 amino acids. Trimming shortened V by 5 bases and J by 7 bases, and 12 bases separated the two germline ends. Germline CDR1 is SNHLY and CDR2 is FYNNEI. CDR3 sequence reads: CASSPDSGQPQHF. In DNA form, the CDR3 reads TGTGCCAGCAGTCCCGATTCGGGGCAGCCCCAGCATTTT.